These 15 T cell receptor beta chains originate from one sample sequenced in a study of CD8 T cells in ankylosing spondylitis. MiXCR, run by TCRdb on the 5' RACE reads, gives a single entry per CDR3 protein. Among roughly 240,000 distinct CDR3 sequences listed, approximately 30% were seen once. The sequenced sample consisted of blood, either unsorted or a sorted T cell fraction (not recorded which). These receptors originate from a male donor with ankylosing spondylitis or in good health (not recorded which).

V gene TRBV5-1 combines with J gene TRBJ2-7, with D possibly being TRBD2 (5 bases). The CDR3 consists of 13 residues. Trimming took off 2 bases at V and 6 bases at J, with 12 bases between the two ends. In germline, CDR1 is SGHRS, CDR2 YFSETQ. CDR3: CASSFGSEGEQYF. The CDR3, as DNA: TGCGCCAGCAGCTTTGGGAGCGAGGGCGAGCAGTACTTC.

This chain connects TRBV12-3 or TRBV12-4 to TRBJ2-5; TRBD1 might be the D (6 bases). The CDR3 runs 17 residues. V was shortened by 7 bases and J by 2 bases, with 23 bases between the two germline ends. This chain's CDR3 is CASTLSPAGTCQETQYF. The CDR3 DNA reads TGTGCCAGCACCCTGTCCCCTGCCGGGACATGTCAAGAGACCCAGTACTTC.

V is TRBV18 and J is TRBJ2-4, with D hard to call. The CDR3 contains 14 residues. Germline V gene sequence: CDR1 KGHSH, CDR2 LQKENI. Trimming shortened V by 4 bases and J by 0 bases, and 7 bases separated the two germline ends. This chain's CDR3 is CASSHAIAKNIQYF. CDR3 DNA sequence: TGTGCCAGCTCACATGCAATAGCCAAAAACATTCAGTACTTC.

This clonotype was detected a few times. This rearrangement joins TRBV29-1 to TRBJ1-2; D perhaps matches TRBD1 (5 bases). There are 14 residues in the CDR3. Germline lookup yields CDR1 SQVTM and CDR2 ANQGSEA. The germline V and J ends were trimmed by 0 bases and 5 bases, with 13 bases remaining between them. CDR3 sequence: CSVEDLGTSYGYTF. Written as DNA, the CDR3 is TGCAGCGTTGAAGATCTCGGGACCTCTTATGGCTACACCTTC.

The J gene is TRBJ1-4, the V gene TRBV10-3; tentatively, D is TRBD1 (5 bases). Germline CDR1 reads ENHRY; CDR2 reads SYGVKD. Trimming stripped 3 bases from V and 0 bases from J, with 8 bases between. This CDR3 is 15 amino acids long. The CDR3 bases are TGTGCCATCAGTGACCCCAGGGCAACTAATGAAAAACTGTTTTTT. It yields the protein CAISDPRATNEKLFF.

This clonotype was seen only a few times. The CDR3 here is CASSQDRYGYEQYF. In nucleotides, the CDR3 is TGTGCCAGCAGCCAGGACCGGTACGGATACGAGCAGTACTTC. V and J are TRBV4-2 and TRBJ2-7; D unclear. V lost 3 bases and J 4 bases, leaving 13 bases between the germline ends. This CDR3 has 14 amino acids. Germline V gives CDR1 LGHNA, CDR2 YNFKEQ.

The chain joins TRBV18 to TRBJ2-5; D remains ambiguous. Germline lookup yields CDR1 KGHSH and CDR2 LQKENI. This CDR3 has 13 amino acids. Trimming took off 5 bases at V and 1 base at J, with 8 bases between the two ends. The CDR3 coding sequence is TGTGCCAGCTCAGCCGGACGCCAAGAGACCCAGTACTTC. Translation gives CASSAGRQETQYF.

The CDR3 reads CASSDIGTEQYF. The CDR3 nucleotides are TGTGCCAGCAGTGATATTGGGACAGAGCAGTACTTC. V and J are TRBV6-1 and TRBJ2-7, with D maybe TRBD1 (6 bases). This CDR3 contains 12 residues. Germline lookup yields CDR1 MNHNS and CDR2 SASEGT. Trimming shortened V by 3 bases and J by 7 bases, and 10 bases separated the two germline ends.

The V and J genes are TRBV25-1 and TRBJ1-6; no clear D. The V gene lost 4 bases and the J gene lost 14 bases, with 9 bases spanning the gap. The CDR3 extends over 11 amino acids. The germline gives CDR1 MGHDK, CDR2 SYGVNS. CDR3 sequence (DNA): TGTGCCAGCAGTGGGAATGTGGCCCTCCACTTT. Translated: CASSGNVALHF.

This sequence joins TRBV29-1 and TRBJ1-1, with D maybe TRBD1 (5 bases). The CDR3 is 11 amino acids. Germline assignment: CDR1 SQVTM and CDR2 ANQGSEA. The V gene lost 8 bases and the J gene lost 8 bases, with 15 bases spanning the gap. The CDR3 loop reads CSTRRGEEAFF. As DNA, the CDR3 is TGCAGCACCCGACGGGGGGAAGAAGCTTTCTTT.

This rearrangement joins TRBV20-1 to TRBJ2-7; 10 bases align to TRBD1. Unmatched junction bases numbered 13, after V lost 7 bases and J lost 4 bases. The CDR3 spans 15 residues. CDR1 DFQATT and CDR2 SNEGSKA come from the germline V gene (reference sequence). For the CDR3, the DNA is TGCAGTGGCAACCCGATCCGGGACAGGGGATACGAGCAGTACTTC. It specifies CSGNPIRDRGYEQYF.

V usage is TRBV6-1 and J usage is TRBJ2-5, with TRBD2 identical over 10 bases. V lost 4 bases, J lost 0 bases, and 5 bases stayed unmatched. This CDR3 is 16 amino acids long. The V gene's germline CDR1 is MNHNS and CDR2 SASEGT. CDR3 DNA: TGTGCCAGCAGTGTAACTAGCGGGGACAACCAAGAGACCCAGTACTTC. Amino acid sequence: CASSVTSGDNQETQYF.

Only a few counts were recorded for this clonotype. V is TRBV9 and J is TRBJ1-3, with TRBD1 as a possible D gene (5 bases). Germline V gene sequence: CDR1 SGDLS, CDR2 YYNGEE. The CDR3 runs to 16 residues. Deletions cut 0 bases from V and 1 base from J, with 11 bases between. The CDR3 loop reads CASSVVPGESGNTIYF. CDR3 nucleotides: TGTGCCAGCAGCGTAGTTCCGGGGGAGTCTGGAAACACCATATATTTT.

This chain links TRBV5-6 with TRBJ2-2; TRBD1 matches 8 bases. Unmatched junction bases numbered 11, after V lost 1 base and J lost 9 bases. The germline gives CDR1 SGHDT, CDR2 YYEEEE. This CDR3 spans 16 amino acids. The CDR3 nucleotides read TGTGCCAGCAGCTTGTTCGTCCAGGGGGCGGCGAGGGAGCTGTTTTTT. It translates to CASSLFVQGAARELFF.

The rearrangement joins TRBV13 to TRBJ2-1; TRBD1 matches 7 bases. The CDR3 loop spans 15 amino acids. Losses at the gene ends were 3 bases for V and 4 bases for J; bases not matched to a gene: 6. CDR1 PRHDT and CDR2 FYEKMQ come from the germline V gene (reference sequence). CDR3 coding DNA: TGTGCCAGCAGCTTCAGACAGGGCCAGTACAATGAGCAGTTCTTC. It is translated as CASSFRQGQYNEQFF.